This T cell receptor beta chain came from a study of blood T cell repertoires in COVID-19. For the study at large: From the United States, Italy and Spain came samples of acute and convalescent COVID-19. In each case, the material was cDNA or gDNA derived from T cells, B-cell-depleted T cells, or PBMCs.

A Seattle source enrolled patients during active infection and followed them longitudinally. The germline V and J ends were trimmed by 1 base and 7 bases, with 18 bases remaining between them. The CDR3 extends over 16 amino acids. From germline, CDR1 is SGDLS and CDR2 YYNGEE. In the original analysis: Amplification of reference gene primers was used by the study to estimate nucleated cell counts. Data came from immunoSEQ multiplex PCR; TCRdb stores just in-frame clones and leaves some out. V and J calls and clone size come straight from that table; D and trimming were deduced from the DNA. Found here are about 420,000 clones, around nine tenths of them singletons; the top ten hold 0.8% to 1%.

The sample was peripheral blood. This sequence was found in a man aged 18 to 29 with COVID-19, enrolled during active disease. The chain employs TRBV9 and TRBJ2-1; the D gene is possibly TRBD2 (6 bases). The CDR3 protein is CASSVRFSGSGNEQFF. The CDR3 DNA reads TGTGCCAGCAGCGTACGGTTCTCCGGGAGTGGAAATGAGCAGTTCTTC.